The clone carrying this T cell receptor beta chain was counted between two and nine times. Its specificity is unknown. This entry belongs to a study of CD8 T cells in ankylosing spondylitis. Notes on the study in general: In ankylosing spondylitis blood, a motif of fewer than 10 highly homologous TCR beta variants appeared characteristic.

Trimming removed 0 bases from V and 13 bases from J; junction bases left unmatched: 11. The CDR3 is made up of 14 amino acids. Germline CDR1 SGHKS, CDR2 YYEKEE (reference sequence). TCRdb re-called the 5' RACE reads with MiXCR, one entry per CDR3 protein. The sample lists fewer than 750,000 distinct CDR3 sequences, about 20% occurring once. This clonotype was sampled from a male donor with ankylosing spondylitis. The chain couples TRBV5-5 to TRBJ2-3; 7 bases map to TRBD2. Sequenced material: blood, either unsorted or a sorted T cell fraction (not recorded which). Here the CDR3 reads CASSLDATSNLEYF. The CDR3 nucleotides are TGTGCCAGCAGCTTGGACGCGACTAGCAATTTGGAGTATTTT.